One sample yielded the 14 T cell receptor beta chains listed below, sequenced in a study of cytomegalovirus exposure and HLA in healthy donors (dated by TCRdb to about 2017). The library was obtained by the immunoSEQ multiplex PCR assay. The multiplex PCR relied on a mix of 60 forward primers for TCR Vbeta segments and 13 reverse primers for TCR Jbeta segments. TCRdb re-hosts the immuneACCESS table, in-frame sequences only. Its copies lack some clones; in the studies checked, an unresolved V gene accounts for under half of them, and the cause for the rest is not known. Within this sample are around 33,000 clones, with about 72% of them counted one time only. The top ten clonotypes cover about 8% of the sample. Sequencing input: PBMCs. These receptors all stem from a woman between 25 and 40 years old in good health and CMV-seropositive.

V and J are TRBV5-1 and TRBJ1-1, with unresolved D. Per germline, CDR1 SGHRS and CDR2 YFSETQ. V lost 0 bases and J 0 bases, leaving 9 bases between the germline ends. The CDR3 covers 15 residues. CDR3 protein: CASSLEKNMNTEAFF. The CDR3 DNA follows: TGCGCCAGCAGCTTGGAGAAGAACATGAACACTGAAGCTTTCTTT.

The chain combines TRBV6-1 with TRBJ1-3, with D maybe TRBD1 (5 bases). The CDR3 is made up of 15 amino acids. The germline gives CDR1 MNHNS, CDR2 SASEGT. V was clipped by 1 base and J by 7 bases, with 14 bases between them. The DNA of the CDR3 is TGTGCCAGCAGTGAAGTCAGGGCAGTTAGGAACACCATATATTTT. Residues: CASSEVRAVRNTIYF.

The chain recombines TRBV9 with TRBJ2-3; 9 bases are a match to TRBD2. J was trimmed by 1 base and V by 4 bases; bases with no gene match: 16. The CDR3 spans 19 residues. Germline values: CDR1 SGDLS, CDR2 YYNGEE. The CDR3, as DNA: TGTGCCAGCAGCTTCAACTCCCTTAGCGGGAGTAAGCGCACAGATACGCAGTATTTT. Residues: CASSFNSLSGSKRTDTQYF.

A word on this clone: This is likely a read error, given that the CDR3 carries no conserved phenylalanine or tryptophan at its end. CDR3 coding DNA: TGCGCCAGCAGTGTAGACAGGGGGAACACTGAAGCTTTCCTT. Amino acid sequence: CASSVDRGNTEAFL. J is TRBJ1-1 and V is TRBV10-2, with 8 bases identical to TRBD1. V gave up 4 bases and J gave up 1 base; unmatched junction bases: 2. Germline CDR1 is WSHSY and CDR2 is SAAADI. This CDR3 contains 14 residues.

This rearrangement joins TRBV7-3 to TRBJ1-2, with D perhaps matching TRBD1 (5 bases). The germline V gene encodes CDR1 SGHTA and CDR2 FQGTGA. V lost 5 bases and J lost 4, with 23 bases in between. The CDR3 contains 17 residues. For the CDR3, the DNA is TGTGCCAGCAGCCCAACTGGTGGGGGGTACAGTTCCTATGGCTACACCTTC. This sequence encodes CASSPTGGGYSSYGYTF.

There are a few counts of this clone. V and J are TRBV28 and TRBJ1-1; D gene unclear. The CDR3 consists of 11 residues. CDR1 and CDR2 from the germline V gene are MDHEN and SYDVKM. V dropped 2 bases and J dropped 5 bases, with 3 bases sitting between them. The CDR3 region is CASSLRTEAFF. The CDR3 bases are TGTGCCAGCAGTTTACGGACTGAAGCTTTCTTT.

This clone was counted a few times. The V call is TRBV18, the J call TRBJ2-3; 10 bases are shared with TRBD2. J was trimmed by 0 bases and V by 6 bases; bases with no gene match: 12. The germline CDR1 and CDR2 sequences are KGHSH and LQKENI. The CDR3 runs 18 residues. The CDR3 region is CASSPFSSGGPSTDTQYF. In nucleotides, the CDR3 is TGTGCCAGCTCTCCATTTTCTAGCGGGGGCCCCAGCACAGATACGCAGTATTTT. Filled out from reference TRBV18 and TRBJ2-3, the complete variable domain reads NAGVMQNPRHLVRRRGQEARLRCSPMKGHSHVYWYRQLPEEGLKFMVYLQKENIIDESGMPKERFSAEFPKEGPSILRIQQVVRGDSAAYFCASSPFSSGGPSTDTQYFGPGTRLTVL.

The chain employs TRBV28 and TRBJ1-5, with 8 positions matching TRBD1. Germline V gene lookup returns CDR1 MDHEN and CDR2 SYDVKM. The CDR3 is 15 amino acids. V shed 5 bases, J shed 6 bases, and the junction held 9 bases outside the gene matches. CDR3 protein: CASSPPGRGLQPQHF. In nucleotides, the CDR3 is TGTGCCAGCAGTCCCCCCGGCAGGGGGCTTCAGCCCCAGCATTTT.

The chain joins TRBV2 to TRBJ2-7; possible D gene TRBD1, 6 bases. This CDR3 is 12 amino acids long. Trimming left V 6 bases short and J 6 bases short, with 12 bases between. Germline lookup yields CDR1 SNHLY and CDR2 FYNNEI. CDR3: CASRYTGSEQYF. The CDR3 DNA reads TGTGCCAGCAGGTACACAGGGTCCGAGCAGTACTTC. Full variable domain (missing parts from reference TRBV2 and TRBJ2-7): EPEVTQTPSHQVTQMGQEVILRCVPISNHLYFYWYRQILGQKVEFLVSFYNNEISEKSEIFDDQFSVERPDGSNFTLKIRSTKLEDSAMYFCASRYTGSEQYFGPGTRLTVT.

The gene calls are TRBV6-4 and TRBJ1-2; 7 positions match TRBD1. This CDR3 has 16 amino acids. CDR1 MRHNA and CDR2 SNTAGT come from the germline V gene. V was pared by 0 bases and J by 7 bases, with 11 bases of the junction left unmatched. CDR3 bases: TGTGCCAGCAGTGACTCTAAGAGGGGGCGATTCGGTGGCTACACCTTC. Translated: CASSDSKRGRFGGYTF.

V and J are TRBV19 and TRBJ2-5; tentatively, D is TRBD1 (5 bases). The CDR3 is made up of 11 amino acids. Germline V gives CDR1 LNHDA, CDR2 SQIVND (reference sequence). The V gene lost 5 bases and the J gene lost 8 bases, with 9 bases spanning the gap. The CDR3 here is CASSSQGTQYF. The CDR3 nucleotides are TGTGCCAGTAGTTCCCAGGGAACCCAGTACTTC. Full variable domain (outside the CDR3, taken from reference TRBV19 and TRBJ2-5): DGGITQSPKYLFRKEGQNVTLSCEQNLNHDAMYWYRQDPGQGLRLIYYSQIVNDFQKGDIAEGYSVSREKKESFPLTVTSAQKNPTAFYLCASSSQGTQYFGPGTRLLVL.

This rearrangement joins TRBV6-1 to TRBJ2-3; weak D call: TRBD1 (6 bases). The germline V gene encodes CDR1 MNHNS and CDR2 SASEGT. Trimming shortened V by 2 bases and J by 0 bases, and 9 bases separated the two germline ends. This CDR3 has 15 amino acids. CDR3 amino acids: CASSEWQGSTDTQYF. The CDR3 DNA reads as TGTGCCAGCAGTGAATGGCAGGGGAGCACAGATACGCAGTATTTT.

V usage is TRBV7-8 and J usage is TRBJ1-1; a weak D match, TRBD1 (5 bases). CDR1 and CDR2 from the germline V gene are SGHVS and FQNEAQ. This CDR3 is 11 amino acids long. Deletions cut 5 bases from V and 7 bases from J, with 8 bases between. CDR3 sequence (DNA): TGTGCCAGCAGCCGAGACAGTGAAGCTTTCTTT. Translated, it gives CASSRDSEAFF.

The chain carries TRBV5-1 and TRBJ1-4, with TRBD1 identical over 9 bases. CDR1 and CDR2 (germline): SGHRS, YFSETQ. V dropped 2 bases and J dropped 3; count of bases not matched to a gene: 8. This CDR3 contains 17 residues. The DNA for the CDR3 is TGCGCCAGCAGCTTTGGACAGGGGAATAGGCCTAATGAAAAACTGTTTTTT. Translation: CASSFGQGNRPNEKLFF.